The 13 T cell receptor beta chains presented below share a single source sample, sequenced in a study of long-term antiretroviral therapy in people with HIV. With survey level as its setting, the immunoSEQ assay was v3.0. Libraries were prepared by immunoSEQ multiplex PCR; TCRdb keeps only in-frame clonotypes and omits some of them. The repertoire holds under 20,000 clones, with about 89% as singletons. The sequences come from unsorted PBMCs, collected 0.5 years after starting antiretroviral therapy. The receptors derive from a man in his forties with HIV.

The J gene is TRBJ1-1, the V gene TRBV13; D might be TRBD1 (5 bases). The CDR3 sequence is 15 residues long. Germline lookup yields CDR1 PRHDT and CDR2 FYEKMQ (reference sequence). Trimming took 4 bases from V and 3 from J, leaving 15 bases between them. This CDR3 reads CASSSRVGGDTEAFF. CDR3 bases: TGTGCCAGCAGCTCGAGAGTGGGGGGGGACACTGAAGCTTTCTTT.

The chain is built from TRBV7-8 and TRBJ1-2; no definite D call. This CDR3 has 14 amino acids. Germline CDR1 is SGHVS and CDR2 is FQNEAQ. V lost 1 base and J 9 bases, leaving 15 bases between the germline ends. CDR3 residues: CASSLGGTGSSYTF. The CDR3 bases are TGTGCCAGCAGCTTAGGTGGCACTGGGTCGAGCTACACCTTC.

The V and J genes are TRBV6-6 and TRBJ2-1; 12 bases line up with TRBD2. J lost 4 bases, V lost 5 bases, and 6 bases had no gene match. This CDR3 comprises 16 residues. Germline assignment: CDR1 MNHNY and CDR2 SVGAGI (reference sequence). DNA of the CDR3: TGTGCCAGCAGTACTGGGACTAGCGGGCAATACAATGAGCAGTTCTTC. Its translation is CASSTGTSGQYNEQFF.

This clone turned up a few times. The CDR3, as DNA: TGTGCCACCAGGGGATCTGGAAACACCATATATTTT. This translates into CATRGSGNTIYF. The rearrangement uses TRBV28 and TRBJ1-3; a weak D match, TRBD1 (6 bases). CDR1 and CDR2 (germline): MDHEN, SYDVKM. V gave up 10 bases and J gave up 1 base, with 8 bases separating them. The CDR3 length is 12 residues.

The chain uses TRBV4-1 and TRBJ2-7, with D unresolved. Deletions cut 5 bases from V and 0 bases from J, with 14 bases between. Germline CDR1 and CDR2: MGHRA and YSYEKL. The CDR3 spans 15 residues. The CDR3 nucleotides read TGCGCCAGCAGCTCCGACATTTATTACTCCTACGAGCAGTACTTC. Translation gives CASSSDIYYSYEQYF.

The gene calls are TRBV7-2 and TRBJ1-4; D unresolved. Germline-derived CDR1 and CDR2 are SGHTA and FQGNSA. This CDR3 spans 19 amino acids. Trimming took 4 bases from V and 0 from J, leaving 21 bases between them. As DNA, the CDR3 is TGTGCCAGCAGCTCCACTTGGGTCGGCAGTTCCACAACTAATGAAAAACTGTTTTTT. Amino acids: CASSSTWVGSSTTNEKLFF.

The rearrangement links TRBV6-5 to TRBJ2-1; D uncertain. This CDR3 contains 14 residues. The V end lost 0 bases, the J end lost 5 bases, and 8 bases lay between the germline ends. Germline V gene lookup returns CDR1 MNHEY and CDR2 SVGAGI. Here the CDR3 DNA reads TGTGCCAGCAGTTACTCATTCGGCAACAATGAGCAGTTCTTC. It translates to CASSYSFGNNEQFF.

This clone was counted a few times. The V gene is TRBV5-8, the J gene TRBJ2-7; 13 bases match TRBD2. The germline gives CDR1 SGHTS, CDR2 YDEGEE. Losses at the gene ends were 4 bases for V and 3 bases for J; bases not matched to a gene: 7. The CDR3 totals 16 residues. This CDR3 is CASSPGTSGMDYEQYF. The CDR3 nucleotides read TGTGCCAGCAGCCCGGGGACTAGCGGGATGGACTACGAGCAGTACTTC.

The chain joins TRBV5-1 to TRBJ2-1; TRBD1 agrees at 9 bases. This CDR3 contains 16 residues. With V trimmed by 4 bases and J by 4 bases, 9 bases remained unmatched. Germline loops: CDR1 SGHRS, CDR2 YFSETQ. CDR3 protein: CASSPGMDRGYNEQFF. The DNA for the CDR3 is TGCGCCAGCAGCCCGGGGATGGACAGGGGATACAATGAGCAGTTCTTC.

The chain uses TRBV15 and TRBJ1-2; D is unclear. Deletions cut 8 bases from V and 5 bases from J, with 12 bases between. This CDR3 has 12 residues. Germline loops: CDR1 LNHNV, CDR2 YYDKDF (reference sequence). This chain's CDR3 is CATGNSDYGYTF. CDR3 nucleotide sequence: TGTGCCACCGGAAACTCTGATTATGGCTACACCTTC.

The V and J genes are TRBV11-2 and TRBJ2-7, with TRBD1 matching over 12 bases. Unmatched junction bases numbered 11, after V lost 5 bases and J lost 3 bases. The CDR3 runs 17 residues. The V gene's germline CDR1 is SGHAT and CDR2 FQNNGV. The CDR3 DNA sequence: TGTGCCAGCAGCCCGGAGGGGGGGACAGGGGGCTTCTACGAGCAGTACTTC. Its protein is CASSPEGGTGGFYEQYF.

The V call is TRBV27, the J call TRBJ2-7; 9 nucleotides align to TRBD2. This CDR3 is built from 14 residues. J was trimmed by 2 bases and V by 7 bases; bases with no gene match: 6. Per the germline V gene, CDR1 is MNHEY and CDR2 is SMNVEV (reference sequence). The CDR3 sequence: CASTRASGAYEQYF. CDR3 sequence (DNA): TGTGCCAGCACCCGGGCTAGCGGGGCCTACGAGCAGTACTTC.

This chain joins TRBV20-1 and TRBJ2-7, with 7 bases matching TRBD2. The CDR3 is 11 residues long. J was trimmed by 4 bases and V by 6 bases; bases with no gene match: 3. CDR1 is DFQATT and CDR2 is SNEGSKA in the germline V gene (reference sequence). The CDR3 DNA reads as TGCAGTGCCAGGGACTATTACGAGCAGTACTTC. Translating gives CSARDYYEQYF.